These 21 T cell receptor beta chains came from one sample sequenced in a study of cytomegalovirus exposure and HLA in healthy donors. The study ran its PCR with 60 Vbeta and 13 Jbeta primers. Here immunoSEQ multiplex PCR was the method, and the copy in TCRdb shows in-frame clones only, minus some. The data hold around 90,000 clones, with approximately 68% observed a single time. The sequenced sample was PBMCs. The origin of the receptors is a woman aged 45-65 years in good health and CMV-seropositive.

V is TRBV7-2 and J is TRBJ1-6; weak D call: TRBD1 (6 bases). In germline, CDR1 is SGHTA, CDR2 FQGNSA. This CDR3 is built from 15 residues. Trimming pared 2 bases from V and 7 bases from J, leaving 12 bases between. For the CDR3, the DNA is TGTGCCAGCAGCTTACATCAGGGGTCAAATTCACCCCTCCACTTT. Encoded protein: CASSLHQGSNSPLHF.

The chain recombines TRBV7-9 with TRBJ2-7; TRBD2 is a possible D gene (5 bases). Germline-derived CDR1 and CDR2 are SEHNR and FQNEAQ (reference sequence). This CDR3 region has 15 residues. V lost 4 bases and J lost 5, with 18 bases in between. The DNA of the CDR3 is TGTGCCAGCAGCTCCTATCGTGGGGTAGCGAACGAGCAGTACTTC. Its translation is CASSSYRGVANEQYF. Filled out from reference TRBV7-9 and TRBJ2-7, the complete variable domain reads DTGVSQNPRHKITKRGQNVTFRCDPISEHNRLYWYRQTLGQGPEFLTYFQNEAQLEKSRLLSDRFSAERPKGSFSTLEIQRTEQGDSAMYLCASSSYRGVANEQYFGPGTRLTVT.

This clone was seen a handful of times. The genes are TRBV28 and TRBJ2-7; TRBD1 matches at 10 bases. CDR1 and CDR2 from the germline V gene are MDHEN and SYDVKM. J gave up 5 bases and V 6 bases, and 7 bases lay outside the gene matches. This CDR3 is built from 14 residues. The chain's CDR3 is CASRPDRGRNEQYF. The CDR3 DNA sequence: TGTGCCAGCAGACCCGACAGGGGGCGGAACGAGCAGTACTTC.

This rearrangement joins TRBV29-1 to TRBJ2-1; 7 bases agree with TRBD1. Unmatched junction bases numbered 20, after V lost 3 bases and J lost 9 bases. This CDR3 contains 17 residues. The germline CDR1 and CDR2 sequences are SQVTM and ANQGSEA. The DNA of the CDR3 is TGCAGCGTTGAGGTTCCCGGACAGGTTGTTTTGAGGGGTGAGCAGTTCTTC. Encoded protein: CSVEVPGQVVLRGEQFF.

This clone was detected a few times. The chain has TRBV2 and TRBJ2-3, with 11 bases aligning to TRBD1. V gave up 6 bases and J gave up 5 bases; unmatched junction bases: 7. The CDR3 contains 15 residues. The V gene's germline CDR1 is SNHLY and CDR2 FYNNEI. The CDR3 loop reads CASRLRDRGGDTQYF. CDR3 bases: TGTGCCAGCAGGCTCCGGGACAGGGGGGGAGATACGCAGTATTTT.

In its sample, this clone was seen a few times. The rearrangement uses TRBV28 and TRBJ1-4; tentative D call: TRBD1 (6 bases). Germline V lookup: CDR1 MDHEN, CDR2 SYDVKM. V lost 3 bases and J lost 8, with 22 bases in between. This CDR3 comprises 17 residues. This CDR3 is CASSLYPPGTPIEKLFF. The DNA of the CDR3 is TGTGCCAGCAGTTTGTACCCCCCCGGGACACCGATCGAAAAACTGTTTTTT.

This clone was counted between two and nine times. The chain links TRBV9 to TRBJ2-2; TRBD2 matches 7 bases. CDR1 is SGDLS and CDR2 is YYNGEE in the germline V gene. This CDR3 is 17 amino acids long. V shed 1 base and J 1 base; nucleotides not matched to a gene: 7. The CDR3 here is CASSVLKWGGNTGELFF. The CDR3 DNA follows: TGTGCCAGCAGCGTACTCAAGTGGGGGGGGAACACCGGGGAGCTGTTTTTT.

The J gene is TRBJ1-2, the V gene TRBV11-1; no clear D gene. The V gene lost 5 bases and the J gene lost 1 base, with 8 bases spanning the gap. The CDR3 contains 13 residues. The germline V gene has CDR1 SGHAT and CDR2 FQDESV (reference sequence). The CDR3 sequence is CASSREGNYGYTF. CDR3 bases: TGTGCCAGCAGCAGAGAGGGTAACTATGGCTACACCTTC.

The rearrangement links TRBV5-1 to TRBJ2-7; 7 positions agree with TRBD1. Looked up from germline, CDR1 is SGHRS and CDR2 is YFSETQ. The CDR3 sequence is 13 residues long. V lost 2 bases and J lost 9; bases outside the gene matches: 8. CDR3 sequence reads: CASSLQGSAGQYF. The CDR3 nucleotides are TGCGCCAGCAGCTTACAGGGGTCGGCAGGGCAGTACTTC. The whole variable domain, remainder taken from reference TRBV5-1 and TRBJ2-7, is KAGVTQTPRYLIKTRGQQVTLSCSPISGHRSVSWYQQTPGQGLQFLFEYFSETQRNKGNFPGRFSGRQFSNSRSEMNVSTLELGDSALYLCASSLQGSAGQYFGPGTRLTVT.

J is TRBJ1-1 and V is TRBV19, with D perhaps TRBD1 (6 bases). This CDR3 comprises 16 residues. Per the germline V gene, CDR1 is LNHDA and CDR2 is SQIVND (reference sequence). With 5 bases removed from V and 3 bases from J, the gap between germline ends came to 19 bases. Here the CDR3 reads CASSPIPGQVDTEAFF. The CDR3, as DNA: TGTGCCAGTAGTCCTATCCCGGGACAAGTCGACACTGAAGCTTTCTTT. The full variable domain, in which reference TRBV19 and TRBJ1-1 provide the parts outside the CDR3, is DGGITQSPKYLFRKEGQNVTLSCEQNLNHDAMYWYRQDPGQGLRLIYYSQIVNDFQKGDIAEGYSVSREKKESFPLTVTSAQKNPTAFYLCASSPIPGQVDTEAFFGQGTRLTVV.

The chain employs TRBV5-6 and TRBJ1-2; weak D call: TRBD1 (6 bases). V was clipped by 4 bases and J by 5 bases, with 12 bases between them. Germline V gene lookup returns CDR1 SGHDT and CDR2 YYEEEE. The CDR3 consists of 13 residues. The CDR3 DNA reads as TGTGCCAGCAGCGAGGGGGGAGGGTATGGCTACACCTTC. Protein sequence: CASSEGGGYGYTF.

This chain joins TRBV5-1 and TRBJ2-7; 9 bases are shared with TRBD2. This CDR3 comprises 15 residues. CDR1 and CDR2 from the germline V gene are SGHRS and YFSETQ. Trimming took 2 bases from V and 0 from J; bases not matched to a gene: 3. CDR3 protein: CASSLGGGASYEQYF. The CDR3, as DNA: TGCGCCAGCAGCTTAGGCGGGGGGGCCTCCTACGAGCAGTACTTC.

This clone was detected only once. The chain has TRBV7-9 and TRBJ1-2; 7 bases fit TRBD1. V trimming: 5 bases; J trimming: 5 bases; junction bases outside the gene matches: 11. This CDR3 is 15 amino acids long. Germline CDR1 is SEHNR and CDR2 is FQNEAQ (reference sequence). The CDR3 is CASSGDSLLSYGYTF. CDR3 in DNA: TGTGCCAGCAGCGGGGACAGCCTACTAAGTTATGGCTACACCTTC.

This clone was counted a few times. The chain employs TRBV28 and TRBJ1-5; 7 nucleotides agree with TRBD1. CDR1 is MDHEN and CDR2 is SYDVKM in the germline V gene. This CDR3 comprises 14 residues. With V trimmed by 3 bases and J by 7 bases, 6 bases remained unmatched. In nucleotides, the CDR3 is TGTGCCAGCAGTTTGTTGACAGGGTGGCAGCCCCAGCATTTT. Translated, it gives CASSLLTGWQPQHF.

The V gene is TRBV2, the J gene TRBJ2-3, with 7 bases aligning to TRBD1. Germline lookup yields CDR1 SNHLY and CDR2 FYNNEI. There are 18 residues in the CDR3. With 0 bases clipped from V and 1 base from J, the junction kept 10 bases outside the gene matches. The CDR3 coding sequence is TGTGCCAGCAGTGAAGCGCTTCCCTGGGACAGTCGCACAGATACGCAGTATTTT. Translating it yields CASSEALPWDSRTDTQYF.

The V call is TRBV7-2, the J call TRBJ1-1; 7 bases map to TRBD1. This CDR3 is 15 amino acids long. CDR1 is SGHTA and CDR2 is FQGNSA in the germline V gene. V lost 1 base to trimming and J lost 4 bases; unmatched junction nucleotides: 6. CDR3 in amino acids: CASSLGSTGVTEAFF. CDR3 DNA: TGTGCCAGCAGCTTAGGATCTACAGGGGTCACTGAAGCTTTCTTT.

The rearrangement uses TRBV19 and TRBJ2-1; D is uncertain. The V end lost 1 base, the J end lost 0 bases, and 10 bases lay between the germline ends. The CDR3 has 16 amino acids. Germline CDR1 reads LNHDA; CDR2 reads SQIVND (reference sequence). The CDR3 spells CASSIAGGSSYNEQFF. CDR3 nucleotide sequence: TGTGCCAGTAGTATAGCTGGCGGAAGCTCCTACAATGAGCAGTTCTTC.

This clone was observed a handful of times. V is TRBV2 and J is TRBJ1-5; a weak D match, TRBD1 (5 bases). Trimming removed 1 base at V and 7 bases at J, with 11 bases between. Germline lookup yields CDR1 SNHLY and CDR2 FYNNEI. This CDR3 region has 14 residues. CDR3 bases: TGTGCCAGCAGTGAAGGGGCAGGGTCCCAGCCCCAGCATTTT. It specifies CASSEGAGSQPQHF.

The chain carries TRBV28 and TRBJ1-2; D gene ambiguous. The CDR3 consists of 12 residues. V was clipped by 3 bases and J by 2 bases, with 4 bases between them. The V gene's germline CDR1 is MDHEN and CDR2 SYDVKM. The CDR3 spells CASSFVNYGYTF. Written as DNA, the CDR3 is TGTGCCAGCAGTTTCGTAAACTATGGCTACACCTTC.

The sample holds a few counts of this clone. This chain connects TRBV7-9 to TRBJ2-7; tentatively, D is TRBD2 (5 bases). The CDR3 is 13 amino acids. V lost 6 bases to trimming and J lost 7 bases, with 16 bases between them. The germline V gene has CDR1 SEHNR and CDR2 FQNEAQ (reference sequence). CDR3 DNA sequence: TGTGCCAGCAGGTTCGACACCTCGGGGGAGCAGTACTTC. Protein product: CASRFDTSGEQYF.

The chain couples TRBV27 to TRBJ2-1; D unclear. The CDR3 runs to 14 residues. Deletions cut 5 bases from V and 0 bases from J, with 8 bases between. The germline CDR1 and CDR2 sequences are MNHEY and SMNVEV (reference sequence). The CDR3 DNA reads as TGTGCCAGCAGTAGCGAAAGCTCCTACAATGAGCAGTTCTTC. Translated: CASSSESSYNEQFF.